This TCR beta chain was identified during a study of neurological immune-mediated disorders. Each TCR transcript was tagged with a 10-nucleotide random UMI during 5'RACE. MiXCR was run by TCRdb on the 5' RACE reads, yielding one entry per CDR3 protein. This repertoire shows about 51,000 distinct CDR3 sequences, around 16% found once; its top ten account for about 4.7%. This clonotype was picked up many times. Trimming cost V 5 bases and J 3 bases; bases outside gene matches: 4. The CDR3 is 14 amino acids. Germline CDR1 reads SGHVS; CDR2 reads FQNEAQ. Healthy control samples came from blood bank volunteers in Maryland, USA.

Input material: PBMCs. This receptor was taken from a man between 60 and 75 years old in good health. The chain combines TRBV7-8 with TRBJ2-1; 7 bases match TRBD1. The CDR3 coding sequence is TGTGCCAGCAGCCGGGACAGACACTACAATGAGCAGTTCTTC. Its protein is CASSRDRHYNEQFF.